Sequencing of this T cell receptor (beta chain) was carried out in a study of cytomegalovirus exposure and HLA in healthy donors. The study's findings and limits: The study assumed roughly uniform donor sequencing depth for presence/absence analyses.

It was with 60 Vbeta and 13 Jbeta primers that the PCR ran. The repertoire was sequenced with immunoSEQ multiplex PCR; TCRdb's copy has only in-frame clones and lacks some. The sample yields around 140,000 clones, 70% to 80% seen once. On this clone itself: As yet, its antigen is unknown.

Trimming removed 5 bases from V and 4 bases from J, with 11 bases in between. CDR3 length: 13 amino acids. CDR1 is SGHAT, CDR2 FQNNGV, per germline. This receptor was taken from a female donor in good health and CMV-seropositive. The rearrangement joins TRBV11-2 to TRBJ1-1; D is undetermined. Sequenced: PBMCs. The CDR3 bases are TGTGCCAGCAGCGTCAACTATGGCACTGAAGCTTTCTTT. Its protein is CASSVNYGTEAFF.